What follows is one T cell receptor beta chain and its context. Its cognate antigen is unknown. The source of the sample is a study of vaccination effects on CD4 cells after COVID-19. Across the whole study: Post-vaccine sample collection fell at a median of 72 days after the second dose.

With the ViraFEST assay, the study expanded antigen-specific CD4+ T cells using viral peptide pools, then sequenced them. Culture proceeded for approximately 10 days, and CD4+ T cells were then isolated. It was two doses of either the BNT162b2 or mRNA-1273 vaccine that participants received. Half-medium replacement with IL-2 medium occurred on days 3 and 7. Only in-frame clones appear in the TCRdb table, and some are missing; sequencing was by immunoSEQ multiplex PCR. This sample carries about 30,000 clones, around 75% of them seen once, and the ten largest clones take more than 14%. The CDR3 contains 14 residues. The germline V and J ends were trimmed by 1 base and 8 bases, with 12 bases remaining between them. Germline V CDR1 and CDR2: SGHAT, FQNNGV.

The sample here was CD4+ T cells from PBMCs cultured with HCoV-229E spike peptides, taken after COVID-19 vaccination. This TCR came from a human donor who received a COVID-19 vaccine. The chain combines TRBV11-2 with TRBJ2-1; D is unclear. Here the CDR3 reads CASSLARRVHEQFF. The CDR3 DNA is TGTGCCAGCAGCTTAGCCAGAAGGGTGCATGAGCAGTTCTTC.